This T cell receptor beta chain was recorded in a study of graft-versus-host responses after intestinal transplantation. Overall study context: Grafts that recipients had were multivisceral, liver-intestinal, or isolated intestinal transplants.

As concerns this clone: Its antigen is unidentified.

Some clones are missing from TCRdb's copy, which holds only in-frame ones; the method was immunoSEQ multiplex PCR. The sample yields approximately 130,000 clones, approximately 92% seen once. Looked up from germline, CDR1 is LGHNT and CDR2 is FRNRAP. The CDR3 sequence is 14 residues long. V was clipped by 0 bases and J by 6 bases, with 9 bases between them. The chain is built from TRBV12-5 and TRBJ1-5; unclear D gene. The sequence was obtained from a human donor who received an intestinal transplant. The input for sequencing was unstimulated CD4+ T cells sorted from spleen or lymph node cells, taken before intestinal transplant. The CDR3 DNA reads as TGTGCTAGTGGTTTGGTTGGTCAGCCTCAGCCCCAGCATTTT. It encodes CASGLVGQPQPQHF.